This T cell receptor (beta chain) was profiled in a study of regulatory T cells in long-lasting Graves disease. General study results and limits: Newly diagnosed disease favored TRBV20-1 and TRBJ2-1 over persistent disease.

CDR3-region Arm-PCR and iRepertoire HTBI primers produced the TCR beta libraries. TCRdb re-derived calls from the multiplex PCR reads in MiXCR, one entry per CDR3 protein. The sample contains 350,000 to 450,000 distinct CDR3 sequences, approximately 16% of which appear only once. The table lists this clonotype with a few counts. Antigen unknown. The CDR3 totals 14 residues. V shed 3 bases and J 1 base; nucleotides not matched to a gene: 3. The time point: newly diagnosed GD, antithyroid drugs for less than 3 months. Generation of the TCR library employed RNA extracted from PBMCs. These data were also reused for a study on T cells in Graves' hyperthyroidism and ophthalmopathy. That publication notes: The patients, who ranged from 18 to 65 in age, presented with newly diagnosed hyperthyroidism lasting under 2 months. The primer set for the first-round RT-PCR of the TCR CDR3 was HTBI. Among clonotypes expanded in thyroid above 0.001, most were also found in blood.

Specimen: peripheral blood mononuclear cells (PBMCs), collected at new diagnosis, from a patient treated with antithyroid drugs. This TCR derives from a woman in her 40s with Graves disease. The chain uses TRBV12-3 or TRBV12-4 and TRBJ2-7; TRBD1 matches 7 bases. The CDR3 sequence: CASSFSTGSYEQYF. For the CDR3, the DNA is TGTGCCAGCAGTTTCTCGACAGGGTCCTACGAGCAGTACTTC.